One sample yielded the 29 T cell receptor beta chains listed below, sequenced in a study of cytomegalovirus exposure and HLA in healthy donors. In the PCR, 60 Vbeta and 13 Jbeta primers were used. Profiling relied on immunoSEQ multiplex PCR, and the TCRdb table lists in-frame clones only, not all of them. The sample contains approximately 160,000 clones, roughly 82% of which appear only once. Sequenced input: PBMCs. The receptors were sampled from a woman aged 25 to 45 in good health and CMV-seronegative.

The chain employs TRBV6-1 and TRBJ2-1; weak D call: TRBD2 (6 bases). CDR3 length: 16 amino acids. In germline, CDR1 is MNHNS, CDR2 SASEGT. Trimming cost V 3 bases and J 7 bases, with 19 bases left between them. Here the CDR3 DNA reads TGTGCCAGCAGTGACCTTCTTAGCGGAGTAGGGAATGAGCAGTTCTTC. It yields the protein CASSDLLSGVGNEQFF.

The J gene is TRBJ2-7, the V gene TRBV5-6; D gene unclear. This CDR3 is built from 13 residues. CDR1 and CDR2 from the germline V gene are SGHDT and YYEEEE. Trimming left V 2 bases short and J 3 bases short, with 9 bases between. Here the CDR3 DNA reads TGTGCCAGCAGCTTCGGCGGTAACTACGAGCAGTACTTC. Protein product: CASSFGGNYEQYF.

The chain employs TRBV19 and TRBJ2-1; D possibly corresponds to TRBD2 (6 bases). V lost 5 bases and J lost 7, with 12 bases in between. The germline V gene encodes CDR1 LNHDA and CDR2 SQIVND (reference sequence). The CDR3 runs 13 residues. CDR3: CASSQRVRNEQFF. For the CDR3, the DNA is TGTGCCAGTAGTCAGCGGGTAAGGAATGAGCAGTTCTTC.

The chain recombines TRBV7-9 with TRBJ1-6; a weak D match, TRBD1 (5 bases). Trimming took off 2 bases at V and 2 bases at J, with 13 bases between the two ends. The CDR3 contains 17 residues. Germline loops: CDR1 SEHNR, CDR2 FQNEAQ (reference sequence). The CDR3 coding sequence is TGTGCCAGCAGCTTATCGGGGGGAACCGCCTATAATTCACCCCTCCACTTT. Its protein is CASSLSGGTAYNSPLHF. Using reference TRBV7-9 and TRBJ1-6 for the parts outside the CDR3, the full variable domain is DTGVSQNPRHKITKRGQNVTFRCDPISEHNRLYWYRQTLGQGPEFLTYFQNEAQLEKSRLLSDRFSAERPKGSFSTLEIQRTEQGDSAMYLCASSLSGGTAYNSPLHFGNGTRLTVT.

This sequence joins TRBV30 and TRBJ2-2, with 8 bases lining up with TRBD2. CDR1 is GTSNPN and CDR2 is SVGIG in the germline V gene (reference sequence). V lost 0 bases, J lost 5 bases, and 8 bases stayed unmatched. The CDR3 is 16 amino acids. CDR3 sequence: CAWSVRGGGLTGELFF. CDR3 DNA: TGTGCCTGGAGTGTACGGGGCGGGGGGCTAACCGGGGAGCTGTTTTTT.

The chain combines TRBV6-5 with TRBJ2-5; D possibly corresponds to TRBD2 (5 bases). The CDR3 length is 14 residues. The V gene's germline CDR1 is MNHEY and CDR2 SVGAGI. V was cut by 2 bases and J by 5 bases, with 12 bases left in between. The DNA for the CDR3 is TGTGCCAGCAGTTACGCCGGCGGGTTGGAGACCCAGTACTTC. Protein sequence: CASSYAGGLETQYF.

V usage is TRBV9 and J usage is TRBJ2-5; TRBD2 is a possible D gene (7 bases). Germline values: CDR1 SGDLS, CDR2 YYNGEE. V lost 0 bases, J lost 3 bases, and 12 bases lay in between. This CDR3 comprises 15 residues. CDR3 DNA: TGTGCCAGCAGCGTAGGAGGGGAGGGGGAAGAGACCCAGTACTTC. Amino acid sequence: CASSVGGEGEETQYF.

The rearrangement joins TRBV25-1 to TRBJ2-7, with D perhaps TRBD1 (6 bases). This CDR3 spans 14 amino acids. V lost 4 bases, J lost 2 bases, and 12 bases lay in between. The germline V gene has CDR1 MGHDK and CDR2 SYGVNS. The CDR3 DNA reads TGTGCCAGCAGTGCCACGGACAGAGCCTACGAGCAGTACTTC. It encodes CASSATDRAYEQYF.

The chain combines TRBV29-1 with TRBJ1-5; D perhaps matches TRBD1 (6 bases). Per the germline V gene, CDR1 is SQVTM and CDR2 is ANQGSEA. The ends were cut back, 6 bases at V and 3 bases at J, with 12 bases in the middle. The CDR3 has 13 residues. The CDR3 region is CSVLDSFNQPQHF. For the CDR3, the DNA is TGCAGCGTGCTGGACAGCTTCAATCAGCCCCAGCATTTT.

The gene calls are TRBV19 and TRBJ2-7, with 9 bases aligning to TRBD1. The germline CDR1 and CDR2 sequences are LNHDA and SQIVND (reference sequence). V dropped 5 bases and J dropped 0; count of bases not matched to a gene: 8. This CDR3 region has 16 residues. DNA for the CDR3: TGTGCCAGTAGTGGAATCGGGACAGGGCGCTCCTACGAGCAGTACTTC. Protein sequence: CASSGIGTGRSYEQYF. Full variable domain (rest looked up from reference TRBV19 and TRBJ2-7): DGGITQSPKYLFRKEGQNVTLSCEQNLNHDAMYWYRQDPGQGLRLIYYSQIVNDFQKGDIAEGYSVSREKKESFPLTVTSAQKNPTAFYLCASSGIGTGRSYEQYFGPGTRLTVT.

The CDR3 DNA sequence: TGTGCCAGCAGTGAGGGGGCAGGGGGCCGTATATATAGCACTGAAGCTTTCTTT. Its protein is CASSEGAGGRIYSTEAFF. The V gene is TRBV6-1, the J gene TRBJ1-1; TRBD1 matches 8 bases. Germline CDR1 MNHNS, CDR2 SASEGT. V lost 3 bases, J lost 4 bases, and 16 bases stayed unmatched. This CDR3 is built from 18 residues.

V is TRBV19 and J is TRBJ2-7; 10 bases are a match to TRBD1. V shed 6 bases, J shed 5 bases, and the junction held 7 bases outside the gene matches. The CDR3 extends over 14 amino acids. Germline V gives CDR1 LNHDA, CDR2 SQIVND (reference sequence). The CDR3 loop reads CASRGGQGSDEQYF. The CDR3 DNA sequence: TGTGCCAGTAGGGGGGGACAGGGGAGCGACGAGCAGTACTTC.

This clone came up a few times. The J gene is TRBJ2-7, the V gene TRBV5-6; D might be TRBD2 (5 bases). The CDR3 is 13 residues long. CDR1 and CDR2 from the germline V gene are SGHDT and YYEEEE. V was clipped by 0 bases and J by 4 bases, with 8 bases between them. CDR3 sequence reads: CASSLAAGYEQYF. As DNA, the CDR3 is TGTGCCAGCAGCTTGGCGGCGGGTTACGAGCAGTACTTC.

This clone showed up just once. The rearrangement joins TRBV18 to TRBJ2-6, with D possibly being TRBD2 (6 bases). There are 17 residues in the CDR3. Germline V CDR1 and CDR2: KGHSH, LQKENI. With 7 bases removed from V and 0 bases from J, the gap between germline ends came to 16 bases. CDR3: CASYTNTGDSGANVLTF. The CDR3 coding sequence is TGTGCCAGCTACACTAACACGGGGGACTCTGGGGCCAACGTCCTGACTTTC.

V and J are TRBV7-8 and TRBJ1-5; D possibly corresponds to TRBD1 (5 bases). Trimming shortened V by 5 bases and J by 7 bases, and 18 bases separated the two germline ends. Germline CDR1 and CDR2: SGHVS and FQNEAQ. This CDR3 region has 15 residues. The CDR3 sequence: CASSRTQGVQQPQHF. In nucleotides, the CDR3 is TGTGCCAGCAGCCGAACCCAGGGTGTTCAACAGCCCCAGCATTTT.

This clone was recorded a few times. CDR3 coding DNA: TGTGCCAGCAGCGAAGGGAGGGGTGCTGAAGCTTTCTTT. This codes for CASSEGRGAEAFF. The chain employs TRBV9 and TRBJ1-1; the D gene is possibly TRBD1 (5 bases). V gave up 3 bases and J gave up 6 bases, with 12 bases separating them. From germline, CDR1 is SGDLS and CDR2 YYNGEE. The CDR3 runs 13 residues. The entire variable domain, with the rest obtained from reference TRBV9 and TRBJ1-1, is as follows: DSGVTQTPKHLITATGQRVTLRCSPRSGDLSVYWYQQSLDQGLQFLIQYYNGEERAKGNILERFSAQQFPDLHSELNLSSLELGDSALYFCASSEGRGAEAFFGQGTRLTVV.

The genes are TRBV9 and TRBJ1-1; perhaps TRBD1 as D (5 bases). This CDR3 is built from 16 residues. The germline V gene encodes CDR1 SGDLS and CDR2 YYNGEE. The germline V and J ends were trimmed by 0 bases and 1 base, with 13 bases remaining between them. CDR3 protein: CASSVAAGWPNTEAFF. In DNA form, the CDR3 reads TGTGCCAGCAGCGTAGCGGCAGGGTGGCCGAACACTGAAGCTTTCTTT.

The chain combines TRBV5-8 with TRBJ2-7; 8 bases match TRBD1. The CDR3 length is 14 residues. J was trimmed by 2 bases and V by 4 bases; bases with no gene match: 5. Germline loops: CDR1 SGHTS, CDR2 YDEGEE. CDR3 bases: TGTGCCAGCAGCCTCGGACAGGGTCCCTACGAGCAGTACTTC. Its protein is CASSLGQGPYEQYF.

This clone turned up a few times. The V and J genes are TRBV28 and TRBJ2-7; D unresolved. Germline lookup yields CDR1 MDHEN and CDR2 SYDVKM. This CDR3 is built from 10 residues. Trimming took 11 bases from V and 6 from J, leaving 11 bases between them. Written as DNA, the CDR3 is TGTGCCCAACCGGGTTCCGAGCAGTACTTC. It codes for CAQPGSEQYF.

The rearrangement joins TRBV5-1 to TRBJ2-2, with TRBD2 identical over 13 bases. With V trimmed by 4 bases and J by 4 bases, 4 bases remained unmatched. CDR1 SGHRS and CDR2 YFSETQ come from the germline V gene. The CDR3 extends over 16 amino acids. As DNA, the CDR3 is TGCGCCAGCAGCAGCGGGACTAGCGGGACCACCGGGGAGCTGTTTTTT. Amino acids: CASSSGTSGTTGELFF. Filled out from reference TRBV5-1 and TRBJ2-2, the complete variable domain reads KAGVTQTPRYLIKTRGQQVTLSCSPISGHRSVSWYQQTPGQGLQFLFEYFSETQRNKGNFPGRFSGRQFSNSRSEMNVSTLELGDSALYLCASSSGTSGTTGELFFGEGSRLTVL.

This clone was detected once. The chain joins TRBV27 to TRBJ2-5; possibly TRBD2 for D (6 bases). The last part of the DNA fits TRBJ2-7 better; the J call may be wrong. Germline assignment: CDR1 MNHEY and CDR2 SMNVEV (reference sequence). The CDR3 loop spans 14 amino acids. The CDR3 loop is CASSVLASAHEQYF. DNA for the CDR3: TGTGCCAGCAGTGTACTAGCCTCAGCACACGAGCAGTACTTC.

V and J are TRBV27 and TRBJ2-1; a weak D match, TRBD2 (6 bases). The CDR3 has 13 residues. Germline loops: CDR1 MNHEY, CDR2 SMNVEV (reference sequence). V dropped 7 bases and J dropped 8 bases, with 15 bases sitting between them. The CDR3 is CASTGGMPHEQFF. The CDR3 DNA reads TGTGCCAGCACGGGCGGGATGCCCCATGAGCAGTTCTTC.

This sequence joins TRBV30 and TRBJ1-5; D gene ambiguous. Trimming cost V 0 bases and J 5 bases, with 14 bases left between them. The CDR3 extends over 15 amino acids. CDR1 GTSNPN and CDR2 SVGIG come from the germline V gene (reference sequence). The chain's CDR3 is CAWSVDGSHYQPQHF. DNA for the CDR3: TGTGCCTGGAGTGTAGACGGGTCACACTATCAGCCCCAGCATTTT.

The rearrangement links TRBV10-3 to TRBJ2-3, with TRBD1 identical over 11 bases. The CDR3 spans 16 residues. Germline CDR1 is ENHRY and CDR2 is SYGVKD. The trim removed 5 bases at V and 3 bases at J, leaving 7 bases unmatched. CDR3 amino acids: CAISNPGTGGTDTQYF. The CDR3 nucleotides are TGTGCCATCAGTAACCCGGGGACAGGGGGGACAGATACGCAGTATTTT.

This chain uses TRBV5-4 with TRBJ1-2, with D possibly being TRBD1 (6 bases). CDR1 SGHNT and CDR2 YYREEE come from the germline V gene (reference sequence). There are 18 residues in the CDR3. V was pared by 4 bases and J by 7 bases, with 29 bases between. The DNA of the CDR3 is TGTGCCAGCAGCCCTACCTTAGTCCAGGGGAGGGAAAATGGTGGCTACACCTTC. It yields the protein CASSPTLVQGRENGGYTF.

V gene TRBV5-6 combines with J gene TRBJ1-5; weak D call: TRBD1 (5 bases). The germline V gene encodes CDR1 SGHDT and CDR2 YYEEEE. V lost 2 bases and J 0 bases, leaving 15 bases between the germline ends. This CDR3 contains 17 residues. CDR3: CASSFKGNTYSNQPQHF. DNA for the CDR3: TGTGCCAGCAGCTTCAAGGGGAATACTTATAGCAATCAGCCCCAGCATTTT.

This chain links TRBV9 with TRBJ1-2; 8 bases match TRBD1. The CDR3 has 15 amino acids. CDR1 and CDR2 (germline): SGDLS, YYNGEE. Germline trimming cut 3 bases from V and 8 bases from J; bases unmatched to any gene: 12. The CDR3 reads CASSAGPGQENGYTF. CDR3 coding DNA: TGTGCCAGCAGCGCGGGTCCGGGACAGGAGAACGGCTACACCTTC.

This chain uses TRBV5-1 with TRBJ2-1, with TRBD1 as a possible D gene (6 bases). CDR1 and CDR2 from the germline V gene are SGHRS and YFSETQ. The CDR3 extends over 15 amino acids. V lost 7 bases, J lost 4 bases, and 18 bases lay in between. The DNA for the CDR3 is TGCGCCAGCGAGGGAGACAGGAGATTATACAATGAGCAGTTCTTC. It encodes CASEGDRRLYNEQFF. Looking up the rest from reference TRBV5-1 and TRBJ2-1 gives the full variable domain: KAGVTQTPRYLIKTRGQQVTLSCSPISGHRSVSWYQQTPGQGLQFLFEYFSETQRNKGNFPGRFSGRQFSNSRSEMNVSTLELGDSALYLCASEGDRRLYNEQFFGPGTRLTVL.

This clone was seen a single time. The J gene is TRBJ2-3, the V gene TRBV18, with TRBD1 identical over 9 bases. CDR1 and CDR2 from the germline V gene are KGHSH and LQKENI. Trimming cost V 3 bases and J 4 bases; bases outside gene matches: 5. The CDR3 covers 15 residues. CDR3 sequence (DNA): TGTGCCAGCTCACCTGGGACAGGGAGTGCAGATACGCAGTATTTT. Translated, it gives CASSPGTGSADTQYF.